Below are 13 T cell receptor beta chains sequenced from a single sample in a study of CD8 T cells in ankylosing spondylitis. TCRdb reanalysed the 5' RACE reads using MiXCR and keeps one entry per CDR3 protein. The table has about 250,000 distinct CDR3 sequences, approximately 7.6% seen once. Sequenced material: blood, either unsorted or a sorted T cell fraction (not recorded which). The receptor source for this set is a female donor with ankylosing spondylitis or in good health (not recorded which).

This clonotype was detected ten times or more. V usage is TRBV28 and J usage is TRBJ2-7; no reliable D call. Trimming stripped 7 bases from V and 7 bases from J, with 17 bases between. CDR1 is MDHEN and CDR2 is SYDVKM in the germline V gene. The CDR3 length is 13 residues. The CDR3 DNA is TGTGCCAGCACCGAAACCCCGAGTGGTGAGCAGTACTTC. Protein: CASTETPSGEQYF.

This clonotype was observed at least ten times. The V call is TRBV27, the J call TRBJ2-7, with 7 bases that match TRBD1. This CDR3 comprises 13 residues. CDR1 MNHEY and CDR2 SMNVEV come from the germline V gene (reference sequence). After removal of 8 bases from V and 2 bases from J, the junction contained 6 bases not matched to a gene. The CDR3 DNA reads TGTGCCAGCGGGGGACAGAGGGCCTACGAGCAGTACTTC. Translation gives CASGGQRAYEQYF.

This clonotype was recorded at least ten times. The genes are TRBV7-2 and TRBJ1-2; TRBD1 agrees at 11 bases. Looked up from germline, CDR1 is SGHTA and CDR2 is FQGNSA. V trimming: 4 bases; J trimming: 4 bases; junction bases outside the gene matches: 2. The CDR3 totals 14 residues. CDR3 protein: CASSSGQGGYGYTF. The DNA for the CDR3 is TGTGCCAGCAGCTCGGGACAGGGGGGCTATGGCTACACCTTC.

This clonotype was detected ten times or more. The rearrangement links TRBV20-1 to TRBJ1-2; TRBD1 might be the D (5 bases). CDR3 length: 13 residues. Trimming removed 0 bases at V and 9 bases at J, with 14 bases between. Germline CDR1 is DFQATT and CDR2 is SNEGSKA (reference sequence). The CDR3 region is CSARDLRDLRYTF. CDR3 DNA: TGCAGTGCTAGAGATCTCCGGGACTTGCGCTACACCTTC.

This clonotype was found many times. The CDR3 loop reads CASNPGGNQIGLAKNIQYF. The CDR3 coding sequence is TGTGCCAGCAACCCTGGGGGTAATCAAATCGGGTTAGCCAAAAACATTCAGTACTTC. The chain joins TRBV4-2 to TRBJ2-4; D may correspond to TRBD1 or TRBD2 (5 bases each). V lost 7 bases, J lost 0 bases, and 25 bases lay in between. Germline V CDR1 and CDR2: LGHNA, YNFKEQ. This CDR3 spans 19 amino acids.

This clonotype was counted at least ten times. The chain recombines TRBV29-1 with TRBJ1-1; D not certain. The CDR3 runs to 12 residues. Germline CDR1 reads SQVTM; CDR2 reads ANQGSEA. V lost 7 bases to trimming and J lost 0 bases, with 9 bases between them. The CDR3 coding sequence is TGCAGCGCAACTAACATGAACACTGAAGCTTTCTTT. Translating it yields CSATNMNTEAFF.

This clonotype was detected only a few times. V gene TRBV28 combines with J gene TRBJ2-6; D is undetermined. V was shortened by 5 bases and J by 0 bases, with 5 bases between the two germline ends. The CDR3 loop spans 14 amino acids. CDR1 and CDR2 from the germline V gene are MDHEN and SYDVKM. The CDR3 loop reads CASSPYSGANVLTF. For the CDR3, the DNA is TGTGCCAGCAGTCCGTACTCTGGGGCCAACGTCCTGACTTTC.

This clonotype was counted ten times or more. CDR3 region: CASSRTGLNEKLFF. The CDR3 nucleotides are TGTGCCAGCTCTCGGACAGGCCTTAATGAAAAACTGTTTTTT. The rearrangement joins TRBV28 to TRBJ1-4; the match to TRBD1 covers 7 bases. The CDR3 has 14 amino acids. Per the germline V gene, CDR1 is MDHEN and CDR2 is SYDVKM. Trimming cost V 8 bases and J 4 bases; bases outside gene matches: 7.

The CDR3, as DNA: TGTGCCAGCAGGAGGAGAGGGCTAAACTATGGCTACACCTTC. It is translated as CASRRRGLNYGYTF. This chain uses TRBV6-5 with TRBJ1-2; the D is unclear. V was shortened by 6 bases and J by 2 bases, with 13 bases between the two germline ends. CDR1 is MNHEY, CDR2 SVGAGI, per germline. CDR3 length: 14 residues.

This clonotype occurred many times. V and J are TRBV5-4 and TRBJ2-3; unclear D gene. V lost 0 bases and J lost 4, with 9 bases in between. Germline values: CDR1 SGHNT, CDR2 YYREEE (reference sequence). There are 14 residues in the CDR3. In nucleotides, the CDR3 is TGTGCCAGCAGCTTGGGGTCTAGGGCAGATACGCAGTATTTT. Translating it yields CASSLGSRADTQYF.

There are many counts of this clonotype. The gene calls are TRBV20-1 and TRBJ1-2; 7 bases match TRBD1. The CDR3 has 14 residues. Germline V gives CDR1 DFQATT, CDR2 SNEGSKA (reference sequence). V lost 4 bases and J lost 4; bases outside the gene matches: 9. This chain's CDR3 is CSATHRGRAYGYTF. The CDR3 bases are TGCAGTGCTACCCATAGGGGGCGCGCCTATGGCTACACCTTC.

This clonotype was counted ten times or more. The chain links TRBV30 to TRBJ1-1, with D unresolved. The CDR3 runs to 11 residues. Trimming removed 0 bases at V and 7 bases at J, with 6 bases between. Germline CDR1 and CDR2: GTSNPN and SVGIG (reference sequence). The CDR3, as DNA: TGTGCCTGGAGTGTTATCGGTGAAGCTTTCTTT. It translates to CAWSVIGEAFF.

This clonotype came up many times. This rearrangement joins TRBV6-1 to TRBJ2-3; TRBD2 agrees at 10 bases. The CDR3 is 16 residues long. Germline V CDR1 and CDR2: MNHNS, SASEGT. V trimming: 2 bases; J trimming: 1 base; junction bases outside the gene matches: 3. CDR3 bases: TGTGCCAGCAGTGAATTAGCGGGAGGAGGCACAGATACGCAGTATTTT. It yields the protein CASSELAGGGTDTQYF.